The subject of this entry is one T cell receptor beta chain. Its cognate antigen has yet to be identified. Nothing much larger sits one base from this clone, and base qualities are not available. The trial excluded patients who had a history of autoimmune disease or who were on systemic immunosuppression. In every dose cohort, peripheral blood was drawn for TCR sequencing at baseline, cycle 4 day 1, and cycle 7 day 1. Samples were obtained from an open-label, multicenter, first-in-human phase I dose-escalation trial of ivuxolimab. Adults with locally advanced or metastatic melanoma, renal cell carcinoma, hepatocellular carcinoma or head and neck squamous cell carcinoma were enrolled in the trial. Before TCR sequencing, CD4+ T cells and CD8+ T cells from peripheral blood were sorted into separate populations. In the germline V gene, CDR1 corresponds to SGHRS and CDR2 to YFSETQ. The CDR3 has 13 amino acids, counting the end cysteine and phenylalanine. This entry keeps only the CDR3 DNA: 39 bases, framed from base 1. The V and J ends are trimmed by 5 bases and 2 bases, leaving 9 bases between them.

These data belong to a study of OX40 agonist ivuxolimab in advanced cancers. Looking at the study overall: Ivuxolimab was an agonistic, fully human IgG2 monoclonal antibody directed against OX40 (CD134), a costimulatory receptor. The purpose of peripheral TCRbeta sequencing was to test whether ivuxolimab changed TCR sequence diversity and led to clonal T-cell expansion. Patients were allowed to have had prior anti-PD-1, anti-PD-L1 or anti-CTLA-4 therapy, and 40% of the dose-escalation patients had been treated with checkpoint inhibitors. Partial responses occurred in three dose-escalation patients: two with cutaneous melanoma and one with hepatocellular carcinoma. The monotherapy dose-escalation portion (N ≈ 57 patients) of the phase I ivuxolimab trial is reported in the paper. Of the roughly 53 patients in dose escalation, 19 had hepatocellular carcinoma, some 15 had melanoma, 9 had renal cell carcinoma and 9 had head and neck cancer. Intravenous ivuxolimab was administered to patients every 2 weeks at six dose levels: 0.01, 0.1, 0.3, 1.5, 3 and 10 mg/kg. The dose-escalation cohort was around 83% male with a mean age of approximately 60 years, ranging from roughly 20 to 80. Paper-wide results and their limitations: In the 0.1-3.0 mg/kg groups, partial responders were among the patients with the lowest normalized peripheral clonal expansion, particularly in CD8+ T cells. The antigen specificity of the clonally expanded peripheral T cells was not determined. After ivuxolimab, CD8+ T cells had more expanded clones than CD4+ T cells on average. Low levels of normalized T-cell clonal expansion were also seen in some nonresponding patients. At doses of 0.1 to 3.0 mg/kg, clonal expansion of both CD4+ and CD8+ blood T cells was observed from baseline to week 6.

To sequence the TCRbeta CDR3 region, genomic DNA was isolated from the sorted cells. The immunoSEQ Assay was used for sequencing of TCRbeta CDR3 regions. Entries here come from immuneACCESS through TCRdb and include only in-frame sequences with V and J called. Some clones fail to appear in such tables; in the studies checked, an unresolved V gene covers under half of the shortfall, and the cause of the remainder is unknown. In all, the sample holds 55,000 to 75,000 clones, and 85% of those were seen once. The ten largest clones capture approximately 4.3% of the sample. The input for sequencing was CD4+ or CD8+ T cells sorted from blood, taken in a trial of the OX40 agonist ivuxolimab. The chain is made from TRBV5-1 and TRBJ2-3; the D gene remains uncertain. This receptor was taken from an adult with an advanced solid tumor such as melanoma, head and neck, liver or kidney cancer. The CDR3 protein: CASRVGFTDTQYF. The nucleotide sequence is TGCGCCAGCAGGGTGGGCTTCACAGATACGCAGTATTTT.